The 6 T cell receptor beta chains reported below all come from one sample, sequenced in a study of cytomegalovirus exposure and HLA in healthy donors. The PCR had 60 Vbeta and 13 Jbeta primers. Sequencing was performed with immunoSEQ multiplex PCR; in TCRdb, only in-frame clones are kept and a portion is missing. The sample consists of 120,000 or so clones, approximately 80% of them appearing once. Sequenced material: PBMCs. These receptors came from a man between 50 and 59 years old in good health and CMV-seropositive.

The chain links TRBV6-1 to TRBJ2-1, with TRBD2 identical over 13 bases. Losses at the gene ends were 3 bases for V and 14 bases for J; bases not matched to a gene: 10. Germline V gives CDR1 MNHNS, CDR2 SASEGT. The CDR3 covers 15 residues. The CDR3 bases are TGTGCCAGCAGTGAGCGCGTGACTAGCGGGGGGTGGAAGTTCTTC. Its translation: CASSERVTSGGWKFF.

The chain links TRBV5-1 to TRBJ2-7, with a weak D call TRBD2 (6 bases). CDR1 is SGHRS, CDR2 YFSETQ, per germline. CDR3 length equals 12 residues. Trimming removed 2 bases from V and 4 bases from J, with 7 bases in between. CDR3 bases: TGCGCCAGCAGCTTCGGAGGGTACGAGCAGTACTTC. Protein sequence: CASSFGGYEQYF.

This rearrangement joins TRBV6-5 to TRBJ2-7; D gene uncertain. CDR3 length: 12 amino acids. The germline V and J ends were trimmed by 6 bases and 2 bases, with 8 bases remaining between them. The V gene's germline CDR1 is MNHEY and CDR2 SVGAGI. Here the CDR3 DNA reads TGTGCCAGCAGGACGGGTGCCTACGAGCAGTACTTC. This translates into CASRTGAYEQYF.

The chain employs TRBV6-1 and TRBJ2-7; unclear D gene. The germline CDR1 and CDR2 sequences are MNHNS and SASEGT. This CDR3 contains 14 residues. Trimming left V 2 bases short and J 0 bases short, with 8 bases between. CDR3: CASSELWSSYEQYF. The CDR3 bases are TGTGCCAGCAGTGAACTATGGAGCTCCTACGAGCAGTACTTC.

For the CDR3, the DNA is TGTGCCAGCAGTGCCCCGGGCAGGGGGATGAACACTGAAGCTTTCTTT. It is translated as CASSAPGRGMNTEAFF. The chain combines TRBV28 with TRBJ1-1, with 7 bases identical to TRBD1. The V gene's germline CDR1 is MDHEN and CDR2 SYDVKM. This CDR3 comprises 16 residues. Germline trimming cut 5 bases from V and 0 bases from J; bases unmatched to any gene: 9.

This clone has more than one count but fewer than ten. CDR3 residues: CASSTRTQEEQYF. DNA for the CDR3: TGTGCCAGCAGCACCCGGACTCAGGAGGAGCAGTACTTC. The chain links TRBV13 to TRBJ2-7; D may be TRBD2 (5 bases). V gave up 5 bases and J gave up 7 bases, with 15 bases separating them. The CDR3 is made up of 13 amino acids. Germline assignment: CDR1 PRHDT and CDR2 FYEKMQ (reference sequence).